The 14 T cell receptor beta chains given below trace back to one sample, sequenced in a study of T cells in Graves' hyperthyroidism and ophthalmopathy. The TCR beta CDR3 regions underwent amplification using RNA transcripts as the source. In the first-round RT-PCR of the TCR CDR3, the HTBI primer set was used. TCRdb reprocessed the multiplex PCR reads via MiXCR and lists one record per CDR3 protein. The sample contains hundreds of thousands of distinct CDR3 sequences, roughly 14% of which appear only once. Sequencing input: blood. The receptors derive from a woman aged 40-49 years with Graves' ophthalmopathy.

The chain joins TRBV3-1 to TRBJ1-2, with D hard to call. The germline gives CDR1 LGHDT, CDR2 YNNKEL (reference sequence). V dropped 5 bases and J dropped 4 bases, with 11 bases sitting between them. The CDR3 loop spans 13 amino acids. The CDR3 protein is CASSTGSTYGYTF. The CDR3 region has the DNA TGTGCCAGCAGCACCGGGTCCACCTATGGCTACACCTTC. Using reference TRBV3-1 and TRBJ1-2 for the parts outside the CDR3, the full variable domain is DTAVSQTPKYLVTQMGNDKSIKCEQNLGHDTMYWYKQDSKKFLKIMFSYNNKELIINETVPNRFSPKSPDKAHLNLHINSLELGDSAVYFCASSTGSTYGYTFGSGTRLTVV.

Many counts were recorded for this clonotype. The chain links TRBV6-2 or TRBV6-3 to TRBJ1-1, with D unresolved. V was cut by 6 bases and J by 1 base, with 6 bases left in between. CDR3 length equals 12 residues. Per the germline V gene, CDR1 is MNHEY and CDR2 is SVGEGT. CDR3 bases: TGTGCCAGCAGGTTCGGGAACACTGAAGCTTTCTTT. It specifies CASRFGNTEAFF.

This clonotype was picked up many times. The V call is TRBV6-2 or TRBV6-3, the J call TRBJ1-1; D might be TRBD1 (5 bases). The CDR3 is made up of 15 amino acids. V was shortened by 6 bases and J by 1 base, with 15 bases between the two germline ends. CDR1 and CDR2 from the germline V gene are MNHEY and SVGEGT. CDR3 sequence (DNA): TGTGCCAGCAGCTATAGGGTAACAGGGAACACTGAAGCTTTCTTT. Protein: CASSYRVTGNTEAFF.

This clonotype was seen ten or more times. The rearrangement links TRBV28 to TRBJ1-1; D is unclear. CDR1 and CDR2 (germline): MDHEN, SYDVKM. The CDR3 spans 11 residues. Trimming pared 5 bases from V and 11 bases from J, leaving 12 bases between. The CDR3 protein is CASSNTTSAFF. The DNA for the CDR3 is TGTGCCAGCAGTAATACCACGTCGGCTTTCTTT.

This clonotype was counted ten times or more. The chain couples TRBV6-2 or TRBV6-3 to TRBJ1-2, with TRBD1 matching 8 bases. The CDR3 sequence is 18 residues long. After removal of 6 bases from V and 0 bases from J, the junction contained 15 bases not matched to a gene. Germline V CDR1 and CDR2: MNHEY, SVGEGT. The CDR3 region has the DNA TGTGCCAGCAGAAAGACGACAGGGGACTGGAAAGCTAACTATGGCTACACCTTC. It encodes CASRKTTGDWKANYGYTF.

This clonotype was observed a handful of times. The gene calls are TRBV10-3 and TRBJ2-2; possibly TRBD2 for D (6 bases). The V and J ends lost 8 bases and 0 bases respectively, with 22 bases between them. Germline CDR1 and CDR2: ENHRY and SYGVKD. The CDR3 consists of 18 residues. The CDR3 is CAILGYLGGNANTGELFF. The DNA for the CDR3 is TGTGCCATCCTTGGCTACCTGGGGGGAAACGCGAACACCGGGGAGCTGTTTTTT.

The J gene is TRBJ2-5, the V gene TRBV4-3; D possibly corresponds to TRBD1 (5 bases). Germline loops: CDR1 LGHNA, CDR2 YSLEER. The CDR3 spans 13 residues. Trimming removed 0 bases from V and 7 bases from J, with 9 bases in between. CDR3: CASSQETRGTQYF. The DNA for the CDR3 is TGCGCCAGCAGCCAAGAGACAAGGGGGACCCAGTACTTC.

V usage is TRBV6-1 and J usage is TRBJ2-7; TRBD2 matches at 10 bases. This CDR3 is built from 15 residues. The germline CDR1 and CDR2 sequences are MNHNS and SASEGT. V trimming: 0 bases; J trimming: 1 base; junction bases outside the gene matches: 0. In DNA form, the CDR3 reads TGTGCCAGCAGTGAAGCGGGACTAGCGTCCTACGAGCAGTACTTC. Its translation is CASSEAGLASYEQYF.

The table lists this clonotype with many counts. The V call is TRBV7-2, the J call TRBJ2-7, with 10 positions matching TRBD2. With 0 bases clipped from V and 1 base from J, the junction kept 6 bases outside the gene matches. The CDR3 sequence is 17 residues long. Germline V gene lookup returns CDR1 SGHTA and CDR2 FQGNSA. In nucleotides, the CDR3 is TGTGCCAGCAGCTTAGCGCTGGAGCGGGAGGGGTCCTACGAGCAGTACTTC. It specifies CASSLALEREGSYEQYF.

This clonotype was counted many times. The chain is built from TRBV6-5 and TRBJ2-7, with TRBD1 as a possible D gene (7 bases). Germline CDR1 reads MNHEY; CDR2 reads SVGAGI. The V end was cut by 2 bases, the J end by 2 bases, with 13 bases between. This CDR3 has 15 amino acids. The CDR3 nucleotides read TGTGCCAGCAGTTACGGGCAGGGGGGCCCCTACGAGCAGTACTTC. This codes for CASSYGQGGPYEQYF.

There are many counts of this clonotype. This chain links TRBV12-3 or TRBV12-4 with TRBJ2-2, with no clear D. The CDR3 is 14 residues long. The germline V and J ends were trimmed by 2 bases and 4 bases, with 8 bases remaining between them. The CDR3, as DNA: TGTGCCAGCAGTTTATCCGGGCCCACCGGGGAGCTGTTTTTT. This codes for CASSLSGPTGELFF.

This clonotype turned up a few times. The CDR3 region has the DNA TGTGCCAGCTTTTTACAGGGCTCTGGCTACACCTTC. Amino acid sequence: CASFLQGSGYTF. The rearrangement joins TRBV6-2 or TRBV6-3 to TRBJ1-2, with a possible D match to TRBD1 (6 bases). The germline V gene encodes CDR1 MNHEY and CDR2 SVGEGT. The V end lost 8 bases, the J end lost 7 bases, and 14 bases lay between the germline ends. This CDR3 comprises 12 residues.

This clonotype was found many times. The chain uses TRBV11-3 and TRBJ2-5, with a tentative D call TRBD1 (8 bases). V lost 4 bases, J lost 2 bases, and 14 bases lay in between. The CDR3 extends over 15 amino acids. Germline lookup yields CDR1 SGHNT and CDR2 YENEEA. In DNA form, the CDR3 reads TGTGCCAGCAGCTCAGACAGGGGACTACAAGAGACCCAGTACTTC. Translation: CASSSDRGLQETQYF. The full variable domain, rest sourced from reference TRBV11-3 and TRBJ2-5, is EAGVVQSPRYKIIEKKQPVAFWCNPISGHNTLYWYLQNLGQGPELLIRYENEEAVDDSQLPKDRFSAERLKGVDSTLKIQPAELGDSAVYLCASSSDRGLQETQYFGPGTRLLVL.

This clonotype was counted between two and nine times. V is TRBV11-2 and J is TRBJ2-4; D is ambiguous. The CDR3 sequence is 14 residues long. The germline gives CDR1 SGHAT, CDR2 FQNNGV. V was clipped by 5 bases and J by 9 bases, with 17 bases between them. CDR3 amino acids: CASSPALTSGIQYF. The CDR3 bases are TGTGCCAGCAGCCCAGCCCTGACTTCGGGCATTCAGTACTTC. The complete variable domain, with remaining parts taken from reference TRBV11-2 and TRBJ2-4, reads EAGVAQSPRYKIIEKRQSVAFWCNPISGHATLYWYQQILGQGPKLLIQFQNNGVVDDSQLPKDRFSAERLKGVDSTLKIQPAKLEDSAVYLCASSPALTSGIQYFGAGTRLSVL.